The next 20 T cell receptor beta chains were all read from a single sample in a study of cytomegalovirus exposure and HLA in healthy donors. The study ran its PCR with 60 Vbeta and 13 Jbeta primers. Only in-frame clones appear in the TCRdb table, and some are missing; sequencing was by immunoSEQ multiplex PCR. The sample contains about 170,000 clones, about four fifths of which appear only once. The sample was PBMCs. All receptors come from a woman aged 45-59 years in good health and CMV-seropositive.

The V and J genes are TRBV28 and TRBJ2-7, with D possibly being TRBD2 (7 bases). The CDR3 is 14 residues long. Germline values: CDR1 MDHEN, CDR2 SYDVKM. Between the trimmed V and J ends, which lost 2 bases and 7 bases, there was a span of 15 bases. This CDR3 is CASSLRGGAGEQYF. CDR3 DNA: TGTGCCAGCAGTTTACGAGGGGGGGCCGGGGAGCAGTACTTC. Based on the CDR3 plus reference TRBV28 and TRBJ2-7, the full variable domain is DVKVTQSSRYLVKRTGEKVFLECVQDMDHENMFWYRQDPGLGLRLIYFSYDVKMKEKGDIPEGYSVSREKKERFSLILESASTNQTSMYLCASSLRGGAGEQYFGPGTRLTVT.

The chain links TRBV5-5 to TRBJ2-7; TRBD1 matches 8 bases. The ends lost 4 bases at V and 2 bases at J; junction bases unmatched: 5. This CDR3 is built from 14 residues. Germline lookup yields CDR1 SGHKS and CDR2 YYEKEE (reference sequence). The CDR3 region has the DNA TGTGCCAGCAGCCCGCTCAGGGGGCCCTACGAGCAGTACTTC. This gives the protein CASSPLRGPYEQYF. The full variable domain, its missing parts supplied by reference TRBV5-5 and TRBJ2-7, is DAGVTQSPTHLIKTRGQQVTLRCSPISGHKSVSWYQQVLGQGPQFIFQYYEKEERGRGNFPDRFSARQFPNYSSELNVNALLLGDSALYLCASSPLRGPYEQYFGPGTRLTVT.

A remark on this clone: The same CDR3 can be traced to other DNA sequences in this sample. The chain carries TRBV5-1 and TRBJ2-7; D perhaps matches TRBD2 (6 bases). Trimming left V 0 bases short and J 2 bases short, with 12 bases between. The CDR3 has 15 residues. The germline CDR1 and CDR2 sequences are SGHRS and YFSETQ. This chain's CDR3 is CASSLDQGGPYEQYF. The DNA for the CDR3 is TGCGCCAGCAGCTTGGACCAGGGAGGCCCCTACGAGCAGTACTTC.

The rearrangement links TRBV5-1 to TRBJ1-2; tentatively, D is TRBD1 (5 bases). Germline loops: CDR1 SGHRS, CDR2 YFSETQ. The CDR3 sequence is 16 residues long. V shed 0 bases and J shed 4 bases, with 16 bases lying between them. CDR3 sequence: CASSLGVGQVGYGYTF. The CDR3 DNA sequence: TGCGCCAGCAGCTTGGGGGTTGGACAAGTCGGCTATGGCTACACCTTC.

The chain carries TRBV9 and TRBJ2-3, with 15 bases fitting TRBD2. The CDR3 is made up of 19 amino acids. J gave up 0 bases and V 4 bases, and 9 bases lay outside the gene matches. Germline values: CDR1 SGDLS, CDR2 YYNGEE. The CDR3 protein is CASSPQGTSGRRSTDTQYF. The CDR3 region has the DNA TGTGCCAGCAGCCCCCAAGGGACTAGCGGGAGGAGGAGCACAGATACGCAGTATTTT.

V is TRBV7-2 and J is TRBJ2-5; weak D call: TRBD1 (5 bases). With the DNA end fitting TRBJ2-7 better, the J assignment may be wrong. CDR1 is SGHTA, CDR2 FQGNSA, per germline. CDR3 length: 13 residues. The CDR3 loop is CASSPQYTGEQYF. The CDR3 nucleotides are TGTGCCAGCAGCCCGCAATACACAGGCGAGCAGTACTTC.

As concerns this clone: Relative to the germline gene, one junction end is altered; a read error may explain this. The chain combines TRBV7-7 with TRBJ1-1; perhaps TRBD1 as D (6 bases). The V gene's germline CDR1 is SSHAT and CDR2 FNYEAQ (reference sequence). The CDR3 has 13 amino acids. Here the CDR3 reads CASSLNTGSEAFF. Here the CDR3 DNA reads TGTGCTAGCAGTCTAAACACAGGGTCTGAAGCTTTCTTT.

The chain recombines TRBV5-5 with TRBJ2-7; 7 bases align to TRBD1. The CDR3 totals 15 residues. The germline V gene has CDR1 SGHKS and CDR2 YYEKEE (reference sequence). V lost 4 bases and J lost 5; bases outside the gene matches: 12. DNA of the CDR3: TGTGCCAGCAGCCCTATTGACAGGGTCCGGAACGAGCAGTACTTC. Its translation is CASSPIDRVRNEQYF.

The chain employs TRBV18 and TRBJ2-7; TRBD1 matches 10 bases. V dropped 4 bases and J dropped 6; count of bases not matched to a gene: 12. This CDR3 comprises 16 residues. The V gene's germline CDR1 is KGHSH and CDR2 LQKENI. CDR3 loop: CASSRSRQGAESEQYF. CDR3 DNA: TGTGCCAGCTCACGATCCCGACAGGGGGCCGAAAGCGAGCAGTACTTC.

The V and J genes are TRBV9 and TRBJ2-7, with 10 bases matching TRBD2. With 0 bases clipped from V and 7 bases from J, the junction kept 7 bases outside the gene matches. This CDR3 spans 15 amino acids. CDR1 and CDR2 (germline): SGDLS, YYNGEE. The CDR3 DNA is TGTGCCAGCAGCGTAGTGGGGACTAGCGCAGGGGAGCAGTACTTC. It translates to CASSVVGTSAGEQYF.

V is TRBV4-3 and J is TRBJ2-6; possibly TRBD1 for D (6 bases). The CDR3 extends over 16 amino acids. V lost 0 bases to trimming and J lost 4 bases, with 10 bases between them. CDR1 and CDR2 (germline): LGHNA, YSLEER. The CDR3 region is CASSQDRGAGANVLTF. CDR3 nucleotide sequence: TGCGCCAGCAGCCAAGACAGGGGAGCCGGGGCCAACGTCCTGACTTTC.

The J gene is TRBJ2-1, the V gene TRBV9; 10 bases are a match to TRBD2. With 0 bases clipped from V and 9 bases from J, the junction kept 9 bases outside the gene matches. This CDR3 has 16 residues. The germline V gene has CDR1 SGDLS and CDR2 YYNGEE. The CDR3 bases are TGTGCCAGCAGCGTAGAGCTAGCGGGGGCCAAGGGTGAGCAGTTCTTC. It translates to CASSVELAGAKGEQFF.

This clone was seen a few times. V is TRBV11-2 and J is TRBJ2-7; D ambiguous. The V gene's germline CDR1 is SGHAT and CDR2 FQNNGV. The CDR3 is made up of 12 amino acids. Trimming took off 4 bases at V and 0 bases at J, with 4 bases between the two ends. In DNA, the CDR3 is TGTGCCAGCAGCTCTCCCTCCTACGAGCAGTACTTC. Its translation is CASSSPSYEQYF.

The chain couples TRBV28 to TRBJ2-7, with 7 bases lining up with TRBD2. CDR1 and CDR2 from the germline V gene are MDHEN and SYDVKM. This CDR3 region has 15 residues. The V segment lost 3 bases and the J segment 5 bases; nucleotides outside the gene matches: 10. The CDR3 loop is CASSLVGGREHEQYF. CDR3 DNA: TGTGCCAGCAGTTTGGTGGGAGGGCGCGAGCACGAGCAGTACTTC. The entire variable domain, with the rest obtained from reference TRBV28 and TRBJ2-7, is as follows: DVKVTQSSRYLVKRTGEKVFLECVQDMDHENMFWYRQDPGLGLRLIYFSYDVKMKEKGDIPEGYSVSREKKERFSLILESASTNQTSMYLCASSLVGGREHEQYFGPGTRLTVT.

This clone came up a few times. The chain is built from TRBV7-2 and TRBJ2-7; D may be TRBD1 (5 bases). The CDR3 has 12 residues. Germline CDR1 is SGHTA and CDR2 is FQGNSA. The germline V and J ends were trimmed by 1 base and 8 bases, with 9 bases remaining between them. CDR3: CASSLGQPQQYF. The DNA of the CDR3 is TGTGCCAGCAGCTTAGGACAGCCCCAGCAGTACTTC.

The rearrangement joins TRBV7-3 to TRBJ2-7; tentatively, D is TRBD2 (6 bases). The length of the CDR3 is 14 residues. The germline V gene encodes CDR1 SGHTA and CDR2 FQGTGA. The V and J ends lost 4 bases and 2 bases respectively, with 12 bases between them. The CDR3 DNA reads as TGTGCCAGCAGCTCGGGACTTCCACCCTACGAGCAGTACTTC. As protein: CASSSGLPPYEQYF.

The V call is TRBV5-1, the J call TRBJ2-2; tentatively, D is TRBD1 (6 bases). The V gene's germline CDR1 is SGHRS and CDR2 YFSETQ. V lost 2 bases and J lost 6, with 11 bases in between. This CDR3 comprises 14 residues. CDR3 loop: CASSLSGDPGELFF. CDR3 DNA: TGCGCCAGCAGCTTATCAGGGGACCCCGGGGAGCTGTTTTTT.

The chain employs TRBV21-1 and TRBJ2-7; the D call in the table, TRBD2, was not verified against the DNA. TRBV21-1 is deemed a pseudogene. This CDR3 comprises 11 residues. CDR3: CASSPSYEQYF. The DNA of the CDR3 is TGTGCCAGCAGCCCTTCCTACGAGCAGTACTTC.

V usage is TRBV25-1 and J usage is TRBJ2-7; 8 nucleotides agree with TRBD1. Trimming cost V 7 bases and J 3 bases; bases outside gene matches: 2. The CDR3 is 12 amino acids. Germline loops: CDR1 MGHDK, CDR2 SYGVNS. The CDR3 sequence: CASTDRGYEQYF. In nucleotides, the CDR3 is TGTGCCAGCACCGACAGGGGCTACGAGCAGTACTTC.

The rearrangement joins TRBV4-3 to TRBJ1-1; possibly TRBD1 for D (5 bases). The ends were cut back, 3 bases at V and 5 bases at J, with 10 bases in the middle. Germline lookup yields CDR1 LGHNA and CDR2 YSLEER. This CDR3 has 13 amino acids. The CDR3: CASSQDTRTEAFF. CDR3 in DNA: TGCGCCAGCAGCCAGGACACAAGAACTGAAGCTTTCTTT.